The 22 T cell receptor beta chains below were found in one sample sequenced in a study of shared clonotypes between healthy human individuals. TCRdb's table, derived via immunoSEQ multiplex PCR, lists solely in-frame clones and lacks some. The repertoire includes approximately 1.4 million clones, 98% of them detected once, and roughly 0.4% sits in the top ten. The sample taken for sequencing was naive CD4+ T cells sorted from blood. The subset denotes: CD45RA+ positively selected. These receptor sequences come from a young man in good health.

The gene calls are TRBV30 and TRBJ2-5; TRBD2 agrees at 12 bases. Germline assignment: CDR1 GTSNPN and CDR2 SVGIG (reference sequence). The CDR3 length is 19 residues. With V trimmed by 0 bases and J by 2 bases, 13 bases remained unmatched. The CDR3 DNA follows: TGTGCCTGGAGTGTAAGGGTGCTAGCGGGAGGGCCGGGGCAAGAGACCCAGTACTTC. Amino acids: CAWSVRVLAGGPGQETQYF.

This clone appeared once. The genes are TRBV7-9 and TRBJ2-1; possibly TRBD1 or TRBD2 for D (7 bases each). With 4 bases removed from V and 12 bases from J, the gap between germline ends came to 22 bases. The CDR3 has 15 residues. CDR1 and CDR2 from the germline V gene are SEHNR and FQNEAQ (reference sequence). The CDR3 DNA sequence: TGTGCCAGCAGCTCCGCGGCAGGGGGGGCATTATGGCAGTTCTTC. Translation: CASSSAAGGALWQFF. Using reference TRBV7-9 and TRBJ2-1 for the parts outside the CDR3, the full variable domain is DTGVSQNPRHKITKRGQNVTFRCDPISEHNRLYWYRQTLGQGPEFLTYFQNEAQLEKSRLLSDRFSAERPKGSFSTLEIQRTEQGDSAMYLCASSSAAGGALWQFFGPGTRLTVL.

The chain is built from TRBV10-1 and TRBJ2-1, with D tentatively TRBD2 (6 bases). The V and J ends lost 3 bases and 2 bases respectively, with 11 bases between them. Germline CDR1 reads WNHNN; CDR2 reads SYGVQD (reference sequence). The CDR3 length is 15 residues. The CDR3 DNA follows: TGCGCCAGCAGTGAAGCGGGCCCGACCTACAATGAGCAGTTCTTC. It yields the protein CASSEAGPTYNEQFF.

The V gene is TRBV7-2, the J gene TRBJ2-5; 9 bases line up with TRBD2. The DNA end is more similar to TRBJ2-7, so the J call may be wrong. CDR3 length: 16 amino acids. The germline gives CDR1 SGHTA, CDR2 FQGNSA. The CDR3 loop is CASSLAASGKLYEQYF. Here the CDR3 DNA reads TGTGCCAGCAGCTTAGCGGCTAGCGGGAAGCTTTACGAGCAGTACTTC.

The chain combines TRBV7-2 with TRBJ2-7, with 7 bases that match TRBD2. The CDR3 runs to 18 residues. After removal of 0 bases from V and 2 bases from J, the junction contained 13 bases not matched to a gene. In germline, CDR1 is SGHTA, CDR2 FQGNSA. Written as DNA, the CDR3 is TGTGCCAGCAGCTTAGCGCTTCTAGTGGGGGAGGGCCCCTACGAGCAGTACTTC. As protein: CASSLALLVGEGPYEQYF.

The chain recombines TRBV14 with TRBJ2-5; D unresolved. The germline gives CDR1 SGHDN, CDR2 FVKESK. There are 17 residues in the CDR3. V was trimmed by 2 bases and J by 1 base, leaving 17 bases between them. CDR3 protein: CASSQQWGWALQETQYF. Written as DNA, the CDR3 is TGTGCCAGCAGCCAACAATGGGGTTGGGCCCTCCAAGAGACCCAGTACTTC. Based on the CDR3 plus reference TRBV14 and TRBJ2-5, the full variable domain is EAGVTQFPSHSVIEKGQTVTLRCDPISGHDNLYWYRRVMGKEIKFLLHFVKESKQDESGMPNNRFLAERTGGTYSTLKVQPAELEDSGVYFCASSQQWGWALQETQYFGPGTRLLVL.

The chain links TRBV11-2 to TRBJ2-7; the match to TRBD1 covers 8 bases. V shed 5 bases, J shed 3 bases, and the junction held 12 bases outside the gene matches. The CDR3 totals 16 residues. Per germline, CDR1 SGHAT and CDR2 FQNNGV. The CDR3 nucleotides read TGTGCCAGCAGCAGCGTACGGGACAGGAGGTACTACGAGCAGTACTTC. This translates into CASSSVRDRRYYEQYF.

Note on this clone: The same CDR3 also results from other DNA sequences found in this sample. The CDR3: CASSYRDNYGYTF. The CDR3 bases are TGTGCCAGCAGCTACAGGGATAACTATGGCTACACCTTC. The rearrangement uses TRBV6-5 and TRBJ1-2, with a weak D call TRBD1 (6 bases). The CDR3 runs 13 residues. The V gene's germline CDR1 is MNHEY and CDR2 SVGAGI. Between the trimmed V and J ends, which lost 6 bases and 1 base, there was a span of 9 bases.

The CDR3 sequence: CASSVVNLRGGSNTGELFF. The CDR3 bases are TGCGCCAGCAGTGTAGTTAACCTGAGGGGCGGGAGTAACACCGGGGAGCTGTTTTTT. The chain employs TRBV10-2 and TRBJ2-2, with 7 bases matching TRBD2. This CDR3 has 19 residues. The germline CDR1 and CDR2 sequences are WSHSY and SAAADI. V shed 4 bases, J shed 2 bases, and the junction held 16 bases outside the gene matches.

Details on this clone: This specimen includes other DNA sequences encoding the same CDR3. This sequence joins TRBV7-3 and TRBJ2-3; D gene ambiguous. Trimming shortened V by 4 bases and J by 3 bases, and 2 bases separated the two germline ends. Germline values: CDR1 SGHTA, CDR2 FQGTGA. CDR3 length equals 11 residues. CDR3 sequence reads: CASSSTDTQYF. Written as DNA, the CDR3 is TGTGCCAGCAGCTCAACAGATACGCAGTATTTT.

This rearrangement joins TRBV4-3 to TRBJ1-2; D is unresolved. V dropped 0 bases and J dropped 4 bases, with 9 bases sitting between them. The CDR3 has 14 residues. Germline V gene data show CDR1 as LGHNA and CDR2 as YSLEER. CDR3 in amino acids: CASSQDWRTYGYTF. In nucleotides, the CDR3 is TGCGCCAGCAGCCAAGATTGGCGGACCTATGGCTACACCTTC.

The chain is built from TRBV12-5 and TRBJ2-3; TRBD2 matches 8 bases. V lost 5 bases to trimming and J lost 6 bases; unmatched junction nucleotides: 10. CDR1 and CDR2 (germline): LGHNT, FRNRAP. This CDR3 has 15 residues. CDR3 sequence reads: CASGGPGLVKDTQYF. In DNA, the CDR3 is TGTGCTAGTGGTGGACCGGGACTAGTAAAGGATACGCAGTATTTT.

The chain has TRBV10-1 and TRBJ2-1; TRBD1 matches at 8 bases. Germline-derived CDR1 and CDR2 are WNHNN and SYGVQD (reference sequence). The CDR3 contains 15 residues. V gave up 4 bases and J gave up 9 bases; unmatched junction bases: 11. The CDR3 protein is CASSVMRQGISEQFF. DNA for the CDR3: TGCGCCAGCAGTGTTATGAGACAGGGGATCAGTGAGCAGTTCTTC.

The chain carries TRBV19 and TRBJ2-1, with D possibly being TRBD1 (5 bases). V was pared by 4 bases and J by 6 bases, with 10 bases between. The CDR3 is 13 amino acids. Germline V gene lookup returns CDR1 LNHDA and CDR2 SQIVND (reference sequence). Written as DNA, the CDR3 is TGTGCCAGTAGTAATTTCAGGGCCAATGAGCAGTTCTTC. It encodes CASSNFRANEQFF.

The CDR3 here is CASSAVRIANTGELFF. DNA of the CDR3: TGTGCCAGCAGCGCTGTTAGGATAGCGAACACCGGGGAGCTGTTTTTT. V gene TRBV5-5 combines with J gene TRBJ2-2; D call uncertain. Germline values: CDR1 SGHKS, CDR2 YYEKEE (reference sequence). The length of the CDR3 is 16 residues. The V gene lost 4 bases and the J gene lost 0 bases, with 13 bases spanning the gap.

This clone was recorded only once. The chain carries TRBV10-3 and TRBJ1-4, with a weak D call TRBD1 (6 bases). V was shortened by 10 bases and J by 1 base, with 10 bases between the two germline ends. Germline loops: CDR1 ENHRY, CDR2 SYGVKD. The CDR3 length is 13 residues. The CDR3 DNA reads TGTGCCACCTCGACAGGAACTAATGAAAAACTGTTTTTT. Amino acid sequence: CATSTGTNEKLFF.

The rearrangement uses TRBV2 and TRBJ1-2, with TRBD1 as a possible D gene (6 bases). Germline CDR1 and CDR2: SNHLY and FYNNEI. The CDR3 has 13 amino acids. Trimming left V 7 bases short and J 0 bases short, with 9 bases between. The CDR3 coding sequence is TGTGCCAGCAAGACAGGAGCTAACTATGGCTACACCTTC. As protein: CASKTGANYGYTF. Full variable domain (rest looked up from reference TRBV2 and TRBJ1-2): EPEVTQTPSHQVTQMGQEVILRCVPISNHLYFYWYRQILGQKVEFLVSFYNNEISEKSEIFDDQFSVERPDGSNFTLKIRSTKLEDSAMYFCASKTGANYGYTFGSGTRLTVV.

V is TRBV6-1 and J is TRBJ2-7; the match to TRBD2 covers 9 bases. The V and J ends lost 11 bases and 7 bases, in that order; junction bases with no gene match: 12. Germline V gives CDR1 MNHNS, CDR2 SASEGT. This CDR3 is built from 13 residues. CDR3 bases: TGTGCCGGAAAACTAGCGGGTTCGTGGGAGCAGTACTTC. As protein: CAGKLAGSWEQYF.

This clone was seen only once. The chain carries TRBV18 and TRBJ2-7; 9 positions match TRBD2. Germline CDR1 is KGHSH and CDR2 is LQKENI. CDR3 length: 14 amino acids. V shed 1 base, J shed 5 bases, and the junction held 3 bases outside the gene matches. The CDR3 sequence: CASSPRRTSDEQYF. DNA of the CDR3: TGTGCCAGCTCACCACGCCGGACTAGCGACGAGCAGTACTTC. The full variable domain, completed using reference TRBV18 and TRBJ2-7, is NAGVMQNPRHLVRRRGQEARLRCSPMKGHSHVYWYRQLPEEGLKFMVYLQKENIIDESGMPKERFSAEFPKEGPSILRIQQVVRGDSAAYFCASSPRRTSDEQYFGPGTRLTVT.

The rearrangement joins TRBV15 to TRBJ2-7; D call uncertain. From germline, CDR1 is LNHNV and CDR2 YYDKDF (reference sequence). V was pared by 1 base and J by 4 bases, with 11 bases between. The CDR3 loop spans 14 amino acids. CDR3 DNA: TGTGCCACCAGCAGAGTACGTACGGCTTACGAGCAGTACTTC. Its translation is CATSRVRTAYEQYF.

This sequence joins TRBV9 and TRBJ2-2; unclear D gene. The CDR3 runs to 13 residues. Trimming removed 2 bases from V and 4 bases from J, with 6 bases in between. Germline loops: CDR1 SGDLS, CDR2 YYNGEE. Here the CDR3 reads CASSVTTTGELFF. The CDR3 nucleotides read TGTGCCAGCAGCGTTACGACCACCGGGGAGCTGTTTTTT.

This chain connects TRBV18 to TRBJ2-3, with TRBD2 identical over 14 bases. The CDR3 has 17 amino acids. Per germline, CDR1 KGHSH and CDR2 LQKENI. V lost 3 bases to trimming and J lost 7 bases; unmatched junction nucleotides: 9. The CDR3 DNA reads as TGTGCCAGCTCACCGGCCGGGACTAGCGGGGGAGCGAATACGCAGTATTTT. This translates into CASSPAGTSGGANTQYF.